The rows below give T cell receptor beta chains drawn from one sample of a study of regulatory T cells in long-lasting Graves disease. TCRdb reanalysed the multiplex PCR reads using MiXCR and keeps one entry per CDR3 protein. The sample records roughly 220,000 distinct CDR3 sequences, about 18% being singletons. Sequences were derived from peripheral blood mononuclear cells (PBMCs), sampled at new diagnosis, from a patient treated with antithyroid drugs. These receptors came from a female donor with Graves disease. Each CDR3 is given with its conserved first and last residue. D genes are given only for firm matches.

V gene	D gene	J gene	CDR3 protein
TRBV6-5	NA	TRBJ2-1	CASSSPADHSYNEQFF
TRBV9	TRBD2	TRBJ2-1	CASSVEGTSGTSSYNEQFF
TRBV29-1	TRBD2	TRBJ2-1	CSVDASGTYSSYNEQFF
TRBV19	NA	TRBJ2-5	CASSIIKGPGVETQYF
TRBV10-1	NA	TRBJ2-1	CASSESGVGDEQFF
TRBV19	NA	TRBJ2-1	CASSIGASGANNEQFF
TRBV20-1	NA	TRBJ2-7	CSSRRDFEQYF
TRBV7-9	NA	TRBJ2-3	CASSLGRVTTDTRYF
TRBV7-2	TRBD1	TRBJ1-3	CASSQWTGAQSGNTIYF
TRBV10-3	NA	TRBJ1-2	CAISDPARDGANYGYTF
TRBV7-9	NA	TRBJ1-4	CASSLRGTHTEKLFF
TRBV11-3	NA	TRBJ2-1	CASSRGNEQFF
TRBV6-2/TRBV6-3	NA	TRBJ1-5	CASSVGGNQPQHF
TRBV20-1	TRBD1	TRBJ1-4	CSARDRGQNNEKLFF
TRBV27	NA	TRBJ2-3	CASSLRRPGTDTQYF
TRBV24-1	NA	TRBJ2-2	CATSDPYRSTGELFF
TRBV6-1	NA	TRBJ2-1	CASSPPGQVYNEQFF
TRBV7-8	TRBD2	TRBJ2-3	CASSTLAGSRDTQYF
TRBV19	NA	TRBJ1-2	CASRQGDYGYTF
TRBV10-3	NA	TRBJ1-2	CAISESKGGAGYTF
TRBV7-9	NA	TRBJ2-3	CASSLEDTQYF
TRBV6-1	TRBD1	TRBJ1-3	CASKSQGASGNTIYF
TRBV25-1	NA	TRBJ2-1	CASSESPAIEQFF
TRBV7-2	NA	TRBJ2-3	CASSLGRARTDTQYF
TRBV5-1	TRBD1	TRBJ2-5	CASSRLGQGGEETQYF
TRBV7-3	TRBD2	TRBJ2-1	CASSAFGLAGDEQFF
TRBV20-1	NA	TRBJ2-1	CSATARDRIPMGQFF
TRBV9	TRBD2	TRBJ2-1	CASSDRTSGIDEQFF
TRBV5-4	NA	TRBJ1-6	CASSKKATVPNSPLHF
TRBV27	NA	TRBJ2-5	CASGPDRSEETQYF
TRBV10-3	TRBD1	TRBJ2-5	CATRTGETQYF
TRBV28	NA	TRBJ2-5	CASGDRLETQYF
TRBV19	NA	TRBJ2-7	CASTDRNAYEQYF
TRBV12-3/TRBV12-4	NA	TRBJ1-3	CASRDNSGNTIYF
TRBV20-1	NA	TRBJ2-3	CSACPITARTDTQYF
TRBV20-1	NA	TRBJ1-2	CSPLSFDRLEGYTF
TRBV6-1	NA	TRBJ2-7	CASCEGAEISSYEQYF
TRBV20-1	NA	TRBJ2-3	CSAAGEEDTQYF
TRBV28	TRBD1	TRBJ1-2	CASTRWLGQGKKDYGYTF
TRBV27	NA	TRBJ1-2	CASSLARANYGYTF
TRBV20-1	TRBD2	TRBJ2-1	CSARDFRTSGSFEQFF
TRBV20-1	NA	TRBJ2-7	CSASSDSHSSYEQYF